This T cell receptor (beta chain) was observed in a study of beta chain features in type 1 diabetes. This CDR3 is built from 16 residues. The germline gives CDR1 SEHNR, CDR2 FQNEAQ (reference sequence). V lost 5 bases and J lost 2; bases outside the gene matches: 6. Expressed TCRB transcripts were sequenced, since all the RNA that had been isolated was reverse transcribed. Regulatory, naive and central memory T cell samples averaged approximately 3.4 million reads. Using immunoSEQ multiplex PCR, the repertoire was profiled, and TCRdb retains in-frame clones only, with some absent. The table has some 900,000 clones, 15% to 20% seen once. The table lists this clone with a few counts. Its antigen is unknown. Via CD45RO/CCR7/CD25/CD127/CD95/CD27, cells of the CD4+ naive, central memory, regulatory and stem cell-like memory subsets were sorted. Study-wide points: In patients and controls equally, PCR might favor templates that are shorter. Shortening of TCRB CDR3s, moderate but significant, appeared in all four CD4+ subsets of Type 1 diabetes patients.

The genes are TRBV7-9 and TRBJ2-1; TRBD1 matches 10 bases. This clonotype was obtained from a woman between 18 and 29 years old in good health. The material sequenced was naive CD4+ T cells from blood. The CDR3 sequence is CASSLRGTGAYNEQFF. DNA for the CDR3: TGTGCCAGCAGCCTGCGTGGGACAGGGGCCTACAATGAGCAGTTCTTC.